This TCR beta chain was sequenced for a study of metastatic and nonmetastatic thyroid tumors. In the study overall: Repertoires were compared across blood and tumor or nodule tissue from malignant and benign thyroid patients. Study-level points and caveats: Reports indicated that malignant thyroid tumors showed significantly higher TCR beta diversity than benign nodules did, in blood and tumor.

The authors' processing: A classifier for distant metastasis in papillary thyroid cancer was constructed using CDR3 differences observed across clinicopathological groups. MiXCR reprocessed the PCR reads for TCRdb. TCRdb assigned the V and J calls; the authors' analysis was not used. Here the sample spans some 20,000 clones, around 9.9% being singletons. This clone was seen at least ten times. Its cognate antigen is unknown. V dropped 5 bases and J dropped 0 bases, with 10 bases sitting between them. CDR1 is DFQATT and CDR2 is SNEGSKA in the germline V gene (reference sequence). This CDR3 contains 13 residues. All patients were untreated before thyroid surgery.

V and J are TRBV20-1 and TRBJ1-1, with unresolved D. This receptor was obtained from a female donor with papillary thyroid cancer or a benign thyroid nodule (not recorded which). Some clones in this sample may be carry-over from other donors' samples. The material sequenced was blood. The CDR3 region is CSARRQMNTEAFF. CDR3 sequence (DNA): TGCAGTGCTCGGAGGCAGATGAACACTGAAGCTTTCTTT.